The present T cell receptor beta chain was sequenced within a study of blood T cell repertoires in COVID-19. As for the study in general: The United States, Italy and Spain were the sources of the acute and convalescent COVID-19 samples. PBMCs, B-cell-depleted T cells, or T cells provided the cDNA or gDNA that made up the material.

Per the original methods: Estimated nucleated cell counts came from reference gene primer amplification. TCRdb's copy holds only in-frame clones and misses some; the assay was immunoSEQ multiplex PCR. V and J calls and clone size are those listed in that table; D and trimming were worked out from the DNA. The repertoire holds over 450,000 clones, with roughly 89% as singletons. The Seattle patients joined while their infection was active and were tracked longitudinally afterward. Trimming removed 0 bases at V and 7 bases at J, with 12 bases between. Germline V lookup: CDR1 LNHDA, CDR2 SQIVND (reference sequence). This CDR3 is 14 amino acids long.

The source is a man aged 18-30 years with COVID-19, enrolled during active disease. The sequenced sample was peripheral blood. The chain joins TRBV19 to TRBJ2-5; tentatively, D is TRBD2 (6 bases). The CDR3 loop is CASSIEAGLGTQYF. CDR3 sequence (DNA): TGTGCCAGTAGTATAGAAGCGGGCCTAGGGACCCAGTACTTC.